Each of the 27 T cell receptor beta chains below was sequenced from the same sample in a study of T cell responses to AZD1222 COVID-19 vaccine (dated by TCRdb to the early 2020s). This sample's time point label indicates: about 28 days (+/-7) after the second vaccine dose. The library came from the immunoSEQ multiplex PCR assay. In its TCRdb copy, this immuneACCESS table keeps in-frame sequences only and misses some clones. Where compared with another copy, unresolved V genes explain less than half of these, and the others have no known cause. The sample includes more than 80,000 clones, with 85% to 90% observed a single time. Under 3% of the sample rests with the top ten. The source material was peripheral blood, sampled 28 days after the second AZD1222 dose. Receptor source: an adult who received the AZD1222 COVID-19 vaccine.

The CDR3, as DNA: TGTGCCAGCAGCCGCCGACTAGTTTCAGATACGCAGTATTTT. It encodes CASSRRLVSDTQYF. This sequence joins TRBV3-1 (or the pseudogene TRBV3-2) and TRBJ2-3; tentative D call: TRBD2 (6 bases). V lost 4 bases and J lost 4, with 12 bases in between. This CDR3 has 14 amino acids. Germline V gene lookup returns CDR1 LGHDT and CDR2 YNNKEL (reference sequence).

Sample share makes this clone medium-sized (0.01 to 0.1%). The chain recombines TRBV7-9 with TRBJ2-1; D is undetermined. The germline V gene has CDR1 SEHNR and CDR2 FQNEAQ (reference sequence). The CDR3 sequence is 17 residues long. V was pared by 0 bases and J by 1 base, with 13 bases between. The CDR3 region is CASSLALSIPSYNEQFF. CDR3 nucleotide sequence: TGTGCCAGCAGCTTAGCGCTGTCGATCCCGTCCTACAATGAGCAGTTCTTC. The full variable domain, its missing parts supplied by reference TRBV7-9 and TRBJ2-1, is DTGVSQNPRHKITKRGQNVTFRCDPISEHNRLYWYRQTLGQGPEFLTYFQNEAQLEKSRLLSDRFSAERPKGSFSTLEIQRTEQGDSAMYLCASSLALSIPSYNEQFFGPGTRLTVL.

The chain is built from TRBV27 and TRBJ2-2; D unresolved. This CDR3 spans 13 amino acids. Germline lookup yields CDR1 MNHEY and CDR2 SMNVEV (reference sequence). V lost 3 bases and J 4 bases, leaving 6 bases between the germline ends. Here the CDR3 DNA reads TGTGCCAGCAGTTTTCGGGTCACCGGGGAGCTGTTTTTT. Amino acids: CASSFRVTGELFF.

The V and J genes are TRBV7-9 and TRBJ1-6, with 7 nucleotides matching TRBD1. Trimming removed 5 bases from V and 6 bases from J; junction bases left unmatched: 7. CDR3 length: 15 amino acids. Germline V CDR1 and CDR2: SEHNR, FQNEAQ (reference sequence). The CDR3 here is CASSPRQGPNSPLHF. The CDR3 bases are TGTGCCAGCAGCCCTCGACAGGGCCCTAATTCACCCCTCCACTTT.

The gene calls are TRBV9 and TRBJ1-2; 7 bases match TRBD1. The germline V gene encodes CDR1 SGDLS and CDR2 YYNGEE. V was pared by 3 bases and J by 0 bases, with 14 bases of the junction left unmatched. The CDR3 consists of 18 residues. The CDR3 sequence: CASSATIGGTASNYGYTF. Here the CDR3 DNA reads TGTGCCAGCAGCGCGACGATAGGGGGGACAGCCTCTAACTATGGCTACACCTTC.

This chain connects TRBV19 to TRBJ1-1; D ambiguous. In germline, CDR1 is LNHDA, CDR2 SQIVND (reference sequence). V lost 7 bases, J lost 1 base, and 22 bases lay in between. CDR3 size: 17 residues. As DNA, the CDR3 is TGTGCCAGTACTGGAACTGGGGAAACACGAGGGAACACTGAAGCTTTCTTT. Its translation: CASTGTGETRGNTEAFF.

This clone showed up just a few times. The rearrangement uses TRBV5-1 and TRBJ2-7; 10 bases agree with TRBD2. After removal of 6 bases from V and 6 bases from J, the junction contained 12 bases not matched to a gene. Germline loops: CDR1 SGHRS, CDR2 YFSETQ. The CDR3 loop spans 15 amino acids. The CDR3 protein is CASNRFGLAAGEQYF. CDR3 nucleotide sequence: TGCGCCAGCAATAGGTTCGGACTAGCGGCCGGCGAGCAGTACTTC.

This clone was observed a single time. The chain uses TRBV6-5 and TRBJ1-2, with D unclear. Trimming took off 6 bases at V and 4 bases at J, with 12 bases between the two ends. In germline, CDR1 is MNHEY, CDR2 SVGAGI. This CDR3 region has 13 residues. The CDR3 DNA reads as TGTGCCAGCAGGGATTACCTGGGCTATGGCTACACCTTC. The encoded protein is CASRDYLGYGYTF.

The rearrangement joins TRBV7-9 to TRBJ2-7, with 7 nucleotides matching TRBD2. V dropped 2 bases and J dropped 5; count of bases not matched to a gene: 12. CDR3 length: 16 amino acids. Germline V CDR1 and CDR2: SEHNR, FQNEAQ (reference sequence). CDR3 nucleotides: TGTGCCAGCAGCTTATCGGACCGCGGGAGCAACGACGAGCAGTACTTC. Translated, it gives CASSLSDRGSNDEQYF.

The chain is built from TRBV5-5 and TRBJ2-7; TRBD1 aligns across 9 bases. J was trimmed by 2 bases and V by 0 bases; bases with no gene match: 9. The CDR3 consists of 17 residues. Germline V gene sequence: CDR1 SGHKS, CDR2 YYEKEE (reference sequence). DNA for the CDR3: TGTGCCAGCAGCTTGGGGAGTGGGGGACAGGGAACCTACGAGCAGTACTTC. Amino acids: CASSLGSGGQGTYEQYF. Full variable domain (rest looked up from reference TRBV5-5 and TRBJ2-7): DAGVTQSPTHLIKTRGQQVTLRCSPISGHKSVSWYQQVLGQGPQFIFQYYEKEERGRGNFPDRFSARQFPNYSSELNVNALLLGDSALYLCASSLGSGGQGTYEQYFGPGTRLTVT.

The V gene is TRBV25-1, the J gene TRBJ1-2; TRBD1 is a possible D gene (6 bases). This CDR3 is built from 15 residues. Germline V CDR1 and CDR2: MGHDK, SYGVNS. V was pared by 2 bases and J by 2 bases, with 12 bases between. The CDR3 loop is CASSEGRGGNYGYTF. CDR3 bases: TGTGCCAGCAGTGAAGGCAGGGGTGGGAACTATGGCTACACCTTC.

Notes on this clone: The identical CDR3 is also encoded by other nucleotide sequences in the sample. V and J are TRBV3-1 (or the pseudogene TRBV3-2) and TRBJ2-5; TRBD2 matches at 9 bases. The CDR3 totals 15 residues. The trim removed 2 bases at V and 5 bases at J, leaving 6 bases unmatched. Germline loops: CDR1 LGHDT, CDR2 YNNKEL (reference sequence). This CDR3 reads CASSQIAGGRETQYF. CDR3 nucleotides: TGTGCCAGCAGCCAAATCGCGGGAGGGAGGGAGACCCAGTACTTC.

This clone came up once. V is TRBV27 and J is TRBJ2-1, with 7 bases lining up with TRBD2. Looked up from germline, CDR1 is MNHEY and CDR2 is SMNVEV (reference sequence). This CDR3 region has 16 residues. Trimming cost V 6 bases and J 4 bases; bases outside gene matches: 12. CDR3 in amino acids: CASRRGAGTNYNEQFF. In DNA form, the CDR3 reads TGTGCCAGCAGGCGGGGAGCCGGGACTAATTACAATGAGCAGTTCTTC.

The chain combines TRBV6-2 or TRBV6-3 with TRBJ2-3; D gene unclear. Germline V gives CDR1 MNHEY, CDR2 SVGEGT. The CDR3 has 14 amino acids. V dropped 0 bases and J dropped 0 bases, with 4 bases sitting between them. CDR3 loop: CASSYSESTDTQYF. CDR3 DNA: TGTGCCAGCAGTTACTCAGAGAGCACAGATACGCAGTATTTT.

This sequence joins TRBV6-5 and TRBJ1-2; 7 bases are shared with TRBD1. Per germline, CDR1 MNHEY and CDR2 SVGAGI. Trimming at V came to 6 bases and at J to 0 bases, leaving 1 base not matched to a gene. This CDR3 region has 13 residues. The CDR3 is CASSGQANYGYTF. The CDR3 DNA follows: TGTGCCAGCAGCGGACAGGCTAACTATGGCTACACCTTC.

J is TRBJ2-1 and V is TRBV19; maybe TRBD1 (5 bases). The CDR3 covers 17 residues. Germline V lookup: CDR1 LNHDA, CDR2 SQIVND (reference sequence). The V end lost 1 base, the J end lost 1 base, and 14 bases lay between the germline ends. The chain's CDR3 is CASSIVGHGGSYNEQFF. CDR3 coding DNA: TGTGCCAGTAGTATAGTTGGACATGGTGGATCCTACAATGAGCAGTTCTTC.

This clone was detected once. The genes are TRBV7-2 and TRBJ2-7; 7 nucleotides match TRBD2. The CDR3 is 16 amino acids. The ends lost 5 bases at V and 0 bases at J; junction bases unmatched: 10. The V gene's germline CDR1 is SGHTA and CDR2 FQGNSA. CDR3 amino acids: CASSPAGAGNSYEQYF. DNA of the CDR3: TGTGCCAGCAGCCCCGCGGGAGCGGGGAACTCCTACGAGCAGTACTTC.

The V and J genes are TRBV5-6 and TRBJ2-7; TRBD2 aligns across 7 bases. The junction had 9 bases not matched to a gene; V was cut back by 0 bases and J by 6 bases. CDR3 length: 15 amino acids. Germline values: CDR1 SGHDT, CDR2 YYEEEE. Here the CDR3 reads CASSLVAGRGSEQYF. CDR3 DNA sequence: TGTGCCAGCAGCTTGGTTGCAGGGCGCGGGAGCGAGCAGTACTTC.

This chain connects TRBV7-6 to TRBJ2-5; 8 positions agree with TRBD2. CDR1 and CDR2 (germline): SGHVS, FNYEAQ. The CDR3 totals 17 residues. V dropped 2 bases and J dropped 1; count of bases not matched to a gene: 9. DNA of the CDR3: TGTGCCAGCAGCTTAATGTTTGCGGGGGGACTCCAAGAGACCCAGTACTTC. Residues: CASSLMFAGGLQETQYF.

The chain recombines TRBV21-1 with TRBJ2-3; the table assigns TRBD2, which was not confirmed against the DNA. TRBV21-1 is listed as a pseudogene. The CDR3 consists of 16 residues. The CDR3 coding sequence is TGTGCCAGCAGCAACGGTAAATCCGGTCCCCCAGATACGCAGTATTTT. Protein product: CASSNGKSGPPDTQYF.

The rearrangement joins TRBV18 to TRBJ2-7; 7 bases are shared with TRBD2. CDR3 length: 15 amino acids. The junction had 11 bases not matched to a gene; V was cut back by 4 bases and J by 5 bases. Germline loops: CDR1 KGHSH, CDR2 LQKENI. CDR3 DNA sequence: TGTGCCAGCTCACAATCGGGAGGCCCCGGGGACGAGCAGTACTTC. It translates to CASSQSGGPGDEQYF.

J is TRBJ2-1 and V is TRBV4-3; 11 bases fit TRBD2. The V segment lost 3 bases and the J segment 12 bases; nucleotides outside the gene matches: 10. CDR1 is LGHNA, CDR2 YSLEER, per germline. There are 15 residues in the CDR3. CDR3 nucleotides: TGCGCCAGCAGCCAGGTAGCGGGGGGGGGCCCCGTGCAGTTCTTC. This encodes CASSQVAGGGPVQFF.

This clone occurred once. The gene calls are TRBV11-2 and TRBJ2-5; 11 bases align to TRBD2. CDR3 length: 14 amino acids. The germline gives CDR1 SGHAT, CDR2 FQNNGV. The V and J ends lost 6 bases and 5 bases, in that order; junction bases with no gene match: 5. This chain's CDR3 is CASRGLAAEETQYF. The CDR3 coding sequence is TGTGCCAGCAGGGGACTAGCGGCTGAGGAGACCCAGTACTTC.

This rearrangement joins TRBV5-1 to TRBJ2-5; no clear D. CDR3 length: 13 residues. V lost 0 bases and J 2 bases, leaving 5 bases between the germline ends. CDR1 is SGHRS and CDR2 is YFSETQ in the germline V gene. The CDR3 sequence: CASSLAEQETQYF. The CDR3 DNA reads TGCGCCAGCAGCTTGGCGGAACAAGAGACCCAGTACTTC. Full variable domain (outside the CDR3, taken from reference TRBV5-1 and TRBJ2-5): KAGVTQTPRYLIKTRGQQVTLSCSPISGHRSVSWYQQTPGQGLQFLFEYFSETQRNKGNFPGRFSGRQFSNSRSEMNVSTLELGDSALYLCASSLAEQETQYFGPGTRLLVL.

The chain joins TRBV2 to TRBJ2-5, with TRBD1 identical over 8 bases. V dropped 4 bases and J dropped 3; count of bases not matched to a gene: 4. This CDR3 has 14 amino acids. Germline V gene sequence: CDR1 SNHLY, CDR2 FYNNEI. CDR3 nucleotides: TGTGCCAGCAGTGCTGAGACAGGGGAAGAGACCCAGTACTTC. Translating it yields CASSAETGEETQYF.

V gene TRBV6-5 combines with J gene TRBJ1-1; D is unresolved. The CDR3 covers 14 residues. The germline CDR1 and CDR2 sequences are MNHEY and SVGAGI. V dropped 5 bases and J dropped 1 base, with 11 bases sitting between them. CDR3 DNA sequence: TGTGCCAGCAGTCCGCGCGACACGAACACTGAAGCTTTCTTT. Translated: CASSPRDTNTEAFF.

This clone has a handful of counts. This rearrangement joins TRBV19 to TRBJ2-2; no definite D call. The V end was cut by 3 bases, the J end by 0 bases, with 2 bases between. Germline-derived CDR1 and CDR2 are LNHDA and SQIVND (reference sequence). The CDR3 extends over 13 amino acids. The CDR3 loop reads CASSIPNTGELFF. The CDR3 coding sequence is TGTGCCAGTAGTATTCCGAACACCGGGGAGCTGTTTTTT.